Listed below are T cell receptor beta chains from one sample, sequenced in a study of blood T cell repertoires in COVID-19. The table came from immunoSEQ multiplex PCR; TCRdb's copy has only in-frame clones and leaves some out. This sample has about 490,000 clones; approximately 85% occur once, and the top ten carry 3% to 3.5%. Input material: peripheral blood. The receptor source for this set is a human donor in a cohort sampled during active COVID-19. The CDR3 runs from the conserved cysteine through the conserved F or W. D genes are given only for firm matches. Size values are once, few and many counts, or a class for expanded clones, and some rows have none.

J gene | D gene | clone size | V gene | CDR3 protein | CDR3 DNA
TRBJ2-7 | - | many | TRBV19 | CASSGRGLGEQYF | TGTGCCAGTAGCGGTAGAGGTTTAGGCGAGCAGTACTTC
TRBJ2-2 | - | - | TRBV3-1/TRBV3-2 | CASSFRDINTGELFF | TGTGCCAGCAGCTTCCGGGACATAAACACCGGGGAGCTGTTTTTT
TRBJ2-5 | TRBD2 | - | TRBV3-1/TRBV3-2 | CASSQKSGGLGRAETQYF | TGTGCCAGCAGCCAAAAGTCCGGGGGGTTGGGTAGGGCGGAGACCCAGTACTTC
TRBJ2-7 | - | - | TRBV14 | CASSQDPGLTSYEQYF | TGTGCCAGCAGCCAAGATCCCGGACTGACTTCCTACGAGCAGTACTTC
TRBJ2-7 | TRBD1 | - | TRBV6-5 | CASTMRGQGAAQYF | TGTGCCAGCACGATGAGGGGACAGGGGGCAGCGCAGTACTTC
TRBJ1-6 | - | - | TRBV27 | CASSSWGPGRNSPLHF | TGTGCCAGCAGTTCGTGGGGGCCTGGAAGGAATTCACCCCTCCACTTT
TRBJ2-5 | - | once | TRBV5-1 | CASSLELPGGETQYF | TGCGCCAGCAGCTTGGAACTCCCCGGAGGGGAGACCCAGTACTTC
TRBJ2-7 | - | - | TRBV7-2 | CASSLVTGGLLAGEQYF | TGTGCCAGCAGCTTAGTTACCGGGGGATTGTTAGCAGGCGAGCAGTACTTC
TRBJ2-3 | TRBD2 | - | TRBV19 | CASSLLAGVDTQYF | TGTGCCAGTAGCCTACTAGCGGGGGTGGATACGCAGTATTTT
TRBJ1-6 | - | - | TRBV27 | CASKVSSYNSPLHF | TGTGCCAGCAAAGTTAGCTCCTATAATTCACCCCTCCACTTT
TRBJ1-1 | TRBD1 | - | TRBV7-9 | CASSLAQGRGTFF | TGTGCCAGCAGCTTGGCACAGGGGAGAGGGACTTTCTTT
TRBJ2-3 | - | - | TRBV5-1 | CASRNREGDTQYF | TGCGCCAGCCGAAACAGGGAAGGAGATACGCAGTATTTT
TRBJ1-2 | - | - | TRBV4-3 | CASSQVYPSNYGYTF | TGCGCCAGCAGCCAAGTCTACCCCTCTAACTATGGCTACACCTTC